Listed below are T cell receptor beta chains from one sample, sequenced in a study of early T cells in non-severe SARS-CoV-2 infection. TCRdb itself ran the 5' RACE reads through MiXCR, one entry per CDR3 protein. In the table there are around 60,000 distinct CDR3 sequences, 10% to 15% of which are singletons. The source material was whole blood. These receptor sequences come from an adult who was a healthcare worker with PCR-confirmed SARS-CoV-2 infection or an uninfected control (not recorded which). Each CDR3 is given with its conserved first and last residue. A D gene is named only where the DNA matches it firmly. Clone size appears in some rows only: once, few, many, or a class for an expanded clone.

TGTGCCAGTAGCCCACCCGTCGAGCCCCAGCATTTT	CASSPPVEPQHF	TRBJ1-5	many	.	TRBV19
TGCAGCGTTGCCCCAACAGGGGCTCGTGGCTACACCTTC	CSVAPTGARGYTF	TRBJ1-2	.	TRBD1	TRBV29-1
TGTGCCAGTAGTATAGTCCAGACAGGATGGAACACTGAAGCTTTCTTT	CASSIVQTGWNTEAFF	TRBJ1-1	.	.	TRBV19
TGTGCCAGCAGTCCTAACAGGGGGAGCAAAGAGACCCAGTACTTC	CASSPNRGSKETQYF	TRBJ2-5	many	TRBD1	TRBV28
TGTGCCAGCAGCGTAGGGGACACCGTAACAATCGGAGCTTTCTTT	CASSVGDTVTIGAFF	TRBJ1-1	many	.	TRBV9
TGTGCCAGCAGCTTGCTCCGAGGGGGCACAGATACGCAGTATTTT	CASSLLRGGTDTQYF	TRBJ2-3	many	.	TRBV5-5
TGCAGTGCCTTCGGGAGAGGGACAGGGCTCACTGAAGCTTTCTTT	CSAFGRGTGLTEAFF	TRBJ1-1	many	TRBD1	TRBV20-1
TGTGCCAGCAGCTCCTTAACAACCCCCGGGCTCTTC	CASSSLTTPGLF	TRBJ2-1	few	.	TRBV11-2
TGTGCCAGCAGTATAAGTTTCTCTGGGGCCAACGTCCTGACTTTC	CASSISFSGANVLTF	TRBJ2-6	few	.	TRBV6-5
TGTGCCAGCAGCTTAGACGGTACCTACGAGCAGTACTTC	CASSLDGTYEQYF	TRBJ2-7	many	.	TRBV11-1
TGTGCCAGCAGTTTAACACAGGGTTACGAGCAGTACTTC	CASSLTQGYEQYF	TRBJ2-7	.	.	TRBV12-3/TRBV12-4
TGTGCCAGCAGCTTAAGTAAGACACTTTTGAACACTGAAGCTTTCTTT	CASSLSKTLLNTEAFF	TRBJ1-1	many	.	TRBV11-2
TGTGCCAGCGAAGACAGGGGCGGAATTGATACGCAGTATTTT	CASEDRGGIDTQYF	TRBJ2-3	few	TRBD1	TRBV2
TGTGCTAGCAGCTTAACCCCGGGACTAGCGAGCTACAATGAGCAGTTCTTC	CASSLTPGLASYNEQFF	TRBJ2-1	few	TRBD2	TRBV7-7
TGTGCCAGCAGGGGGAGGGTCGGCGGGAGCACTGAAGCTTTCTTT	CASRGRVGGSTEAFF	TRBJ1-1	.	.	TRBV2
TGTGCCAGCAGCCGGGACCGGGACAGCGGAAACACCATATATTTT	CASSRDRDSGNTIYF	TRBJ1-3	few	TRBD1	TRBV4-2
TGTGCCAGCAGTCCCGGAACGTTACTAGCGGGGTACACAGATACGCAGTATTTT	CASSPGTLLAGYTDTQYF	TRBJ2-3	many	TRBD2	TRBV7-9
TGTGCCAGCAGCTTAGCCGACCCTCTCAGGGGGCAGTACTTC	CASSLADPLRGQYF	TRBJ2-7	.	.	TRBV7-9
TGCAGTGCTAGCTGGGGCCTGGGCGGGAACACTGAAGCTTTCTTT	CSASWGLGGNTEAFF	TRBJ1-1	many	.	TRBV20-1
TGTGCCAGCAGTCTCGGAGAGGGAATGGGGCAGCCCCAGCATTTT	CASSLGEGMGQPQHF	TRBJ1-5	.	.	TRBV28
TGTGCCAGCAGCTTAGCTACACCTAATGAAAAACTGTTTTTT	CASSLATPNEKLFF	TRBJ1-4	many	.	TRBV7-6
TGTGCCAGCAGCTTGAACGTAGATAGCAATCAGCCCCAGCATTTT	CASSLNVDSNQPQHF	TRBJ1-5	.	.	TRBV5-6
TGTGCCAGCAGCTTAGATGGACATAACACTGGCTACACCTTC	CASSLDGHNTGYTF	TRBJ1-2	many	.	TRBV11-2
TGCGCCAGCTGTTCAGGGTACTCGGATACGCAGTATTTT	CASCSGYSDTQYF	TRBJ2-3	many	.	TRBV5-1
TGTGCCAGCAGCCAAGGGCTAGCGGGGGGCGATGAGCAGTTCTTC	CASSQGLAGGDEQFF	TRBJ2-1	few	TRBD2	TRBV6-6
TGTGCCAGCAGCCAAGCGGGACTAGCGGGGGGGAACACCGGGGAGCTGTTTTTT	CASSQAGLAGGNTGELFF	TRBJ2-2	few	TRBD2	TRBV4-2
TGCGCCAGCAGCTTGGCCGGCGGGAGGGCTGGGGCCAACGTCCTGACTTTC	CASSLAGGRAGANVLTF	TRBJ2-6	.	TRBD2	TRBV5-1